One sample yielded the 16 T cell receptor beta chains listed below, sequenced in a study of shared clonotypes between healthy human individuals. The naive CD8 population came from CD45RO-negative cells selected for CCR7, without terminally differentiated effector memory CD45RA+ cells. Profiling relied on immunoSEQ multiplex PCR, and the TCRdb table lists in-frame clones only, not all of them. Of approximately 2,200,000 clones in the sample, just over 90% are singletons; the top ten hold 1.7%. The sample consisted of naive CD8+ T cells from PBMCs. Source of these receptors: a young man in good health. Some clones in this sample may be carry-over from other donors' samples.

The V call is TRBV28, the J call TRBJ2-3; possible D gene TRBD2, 7 bases. Trimming stripped 4 bases from V and 5 bases from J, with 25 bases between. The germline gives CDR1 MDHEN, CDR2 SYDVKM. The CDR3 covers 18 residues. The CDR3 reads CASSSTVNREGSIDTQYF. The CDR3 nucleotides are TGTGCCAGCAGTTCCACCGTAAACAGGGAGGGGAGTATAGATACGCAGTATTTT.

This clone was detected only once. The chain couples TRBV9 to TRBJ2-1; 10 bases map to TRBD2. The length of the CDR3 is 18 residues. The ends lost 0 bases at V and 1 base at J; junction bases unmatched: 7. Germline assignment: CDR1 SGDLS and CDR2 YYNGEE. The CDR3 loop reads CASSVGRIAGGSYNEQFF. DNA for the CDR3: TGTGCCAGCAGCGTAGGAAGGATAGCGGGGGGATCCTACAATGAGCAGTTCTTC.

The rearrangement uses TRBV12-2 and TRBJ2-7; the table's TRBD2 call for D was not verified on the DNA. TRBV12-2 is annotated as a pseudogene. CDR3 length: 16 residues. The CDR3 sequence: CASRLVRREVTYEQYF. The CDR3 DNA sequence: TGTGCAAGTCGCTTAGTTCGGCGGGAGGTAACCTACGAGCAGTACTTC.

This clone was observed a few times. The V gene is TRBV27, the J gene TRBJ1-1; possible D gene TRBD1, 5 bases. Germline lookup yields CDR1 MNHEY and CDR2 SMNVEV (reference sequence). V gave up 6 bases and J gave up 7 bases, with 12 bases separating them. The CDR3 spans 12 residues. DNA of the CDR3: TGTGCCAGCAGCACGTCGGGGCGTGAAGCTTTCTTT. As protein: CASSTSGREAFF.

This chain uses TRBV28 with TRBJ2-4, with D unclear. Trimming took off 6 bases at V and 1 base at J, with 10 bases between the two ends. Germline loops: CDR1 MDHEN, CDR2 SYDVKM. The CDR3 is made up of 14 amino acids. The CDR3 DNA reads TGTGCCAGCAGCCCTCAGGCGGCCAAAAACATTCAGTACTTC. It codes for CASSPQAAKNIQYF.

V and J are TRBV15 and TRBJ2-2, with D unresolved. Germline loops: CDR1 LNHNV, CDR2 YYDKDF (reference sequence). Trimming stripped 6 bases from V and 1 base from J, with 3 bases between. The CDR3 has 12 amino acids. The CDR3 loop reads CATRMNTGELFF. CDR3 nucleotide sequence: TGTGCCACCAGGATGAACACCGGGGAGCTGTTTTTT. Complete variable domain (other parts from reference TRBV15 and TRBJ2-2): DAMVIQNPRYQVTQFGKPVTLSCSQTLNHNVMYWYQQKSSQAPKLLFHYYDKDFNNEADTPDNFQSRRPNTSFCFLDIRSPGLGDTAMYLCATRMNTGELFFGEGSRLTVL.

This sequence joins TRBV7-8 and TRBJ2-3, with 10 bases aligning to TRBD2. CDR3 size: 15 residues. In germline, CDR1 is SGHVS, CDR2 FQNEAQ. The J segment lost 4 bases and the V segment lost 5 bases, leaving 6 bases of the junction unmatched. The DNA for the CDR3 is TGTGCCAGCAGCCCACAGCGGGAGGGGGCAGATACGCAGTATTTT. Its protein product is CASSPQREGADTQYF.

The chain is built from TRBV4-2 and TRBJ2-1; unclear D gene. The V end was cut by 0 bases, the J end by 2 bases, with 11 bases between. This CDR3 contains 16 residues. Germline V gives CDR1 LGHNA, CDR2 YNFKEQ. The CDR3 reads CASSQEERLPYNEQFF. In nucleotides, the CDR3 is TGTGCCAGCAGCCAAGAGGAACGACTGCCCTACAATGAGCAGTTCTTC.

This chain connects TRBV10-1 to TRBJ1-4; D not certain. The CDR3 runs to 15 residues. The V gene's germline CDR1 is WNHNN and CDR2 SYGVQD (reference sequence). Trimming stripped 0 bases from V and 3 bases from J, with 8 bases between. CDR3 nucleotides: TGCGCCAGCAGTGAGTCGAACCGGCCTAATGAAAAACTGTTTTTT. This codes for CASSESNRPNEKLFF.

The V and J genes are TRBV5-8 and TRBJ2-7, with D tentatively TRBD2 (7 bases). CDR1 and CDR2 from the germline V gene are SGHTS and YDEGEE. Between the trimmed V and J ends, which lost 9 bases and 3 bases, there was a span of 25 bases. The CDR3 covers 16 residues. Written as DNA, the CDR3 is TGTGCCACCCAAGGGGGGGGGAAATTGACGATCTACGAGCAGTACTTC. Protein product: CATQGGGKLTIYEQYF.

This rearrangement joins TRBV18 to TRBJ2-1, with no clear D. The CDR3 length is 15 residues. Germline V gene lookup returns CDR1 KGHSH and CDR2 LQKENI. V was clipped by 3 bases and J by 5 bases, with 14 bases between them. The DNA for the CDR3 is TGTGCCAGCTCACCCCCGGACCGTCGCCACAATGAGCAGTTCTTC. Its protein product is CASSPPDRRHNEQFF.

The V and J genes are TRBV5-4 and TRBJ1-2; tentative D call: TRBD1 (6 bases). This CDR3 contains 15 residues. Trimming cost V 0 bases and J 7 bases, with 16 bases left between them. Germline V gene sequence: CDR1 SGHNT, CDR2 YYREEE (reference sequence). This CDR3 is CASSLGAGVYGGYTF. The CDR3 region has the DNA TGTGCCAGCAGCTTGGGTGCAGGGGTTTACGGTGGCTACACCTTC.

V usage is TRBV6-5 and J usage is TRBJ2-5; TRBD1 might be the D (7 bases). There are 16 residues in the CDR3. The germline V gene has CDR1 MNHEY and CDR2 SVGAGI. V lost 0 bases, J lost 5 bases, and 16 bases lay in between. The CDR3 reads CASSYSSGGIGETQYF. CDR3 nucleotide sequence: TGTGCCAGCAGTTACTCGTCAGGGGGGATAGGTGAGACCCAGTACTTC.

Here the CDR3 reads CASSLGGADWGTEEQYF. The CDR3 coding sequence is TGTGCCAGCAGCTTAGGAGGTGCCGACTGGGGTACGGAAGAGCAGTACTTC. The chain couples TRBV11-3 to TRBJ2-7; D unresolved. This CDR3 region has 17 residues. The germline V and J ends were trimmed by 1 base and 7 bases, with 23 bases remaining between them. Germline assignment: CDR1 SGHNT and CDR2 YENEEA.

V and J are TRBV7-9 and TRBJ1-1; the D gene is possibly TRBD1 (5 bases). Between the trimmed V and J ends, which lost 6 bases and 5 bases, there was a span of 16 bases. The germline V gene encodes CDR1 SEHNR and CDR2 FQNEAQ (reference sequence). This CDR3 is built from 14 residues. The chain's CDR3 is CASSPEAGRTEAFF. CDR3 DNA sequence: TGTGCCAGCAGTCCAGAGGCAGGGAGGACTGAAGCTTTCTTT.

The V call is TRBV18, the J call TRBJ2-1; TRBD2 aligns across 8 bases. The CDR3 has 17 amino acids. The junction had 10 bases not matched to a gene; V was cut back by 2 bases and J by 4 bases. Germline V lookup: CDR1 KGHSH, CDR2 LQKENI. The CDR3 region has the DNA TGTGCCAGCTCACCATCCAGCGGGAGCCTCGGGTACAATGAGCAGTTCTTC. Protein product: CASSPSSGSLGYNEQFF.